These 5 T cell receptor beta chains came from one sample sequenced in a study of T cells in Graves' hyperthyroidism and ophthalmopathy (dated by TCRdb to about 2019). The receptor library was made with multiplex PCR. Sequencer: Illumina HiSeq 2000. The TCR beta CDR3 regions were amplified from RNA transcripts. A first-round RT-PCR of the TCR CDR3 used the HTBI primer set with the Qiagen OneStep RT-PCR kit. The public reads were run again by TCRdb, first through fastp at Q25 and then through MiXCR, and only productive beta chains were kept. For every CDR3 protein sequence, its rows merge into one entry that carries the most common genes and DNA. This sample gives some 400,000 distinct CDR3 sequences in total; approximately 19% of them show up just once. In total, the top ten clones hold 3.7% of the sample. The source material was blood. Receptor source: a woman aged 18-29 years with Graves' hyperthyroidism.

There are many counts of this clonotype. CDR3 DNA: TGTGCCAGCAGCAAACAGGGGGGTAGGAATCAGCCCCAGCATTTT. This gives the protein CASSKQGGRNQPQHF. The V call is TRBV28, the J call TRBJ1-5, with 8 bases that match TRBD1. Germline trimming cut 6 bases from V and 4 bases from J; bases unmatched to any gene: 8. The CDR3 has 15 amino acids. Germline loops: CDR1 MDHEN, CDR2 SYDVKM.

The chain employs TRBV3-1 and TRBJ1-1; TRBD1 is a possible D gene (5 bases). The CDR3 contains 14 residues. The V gene's germline CDR1 is LGHDT and CDR2 YNNKEL (reference sequence). The V and J ends lost 3 bases and 5 bases respectively, with 13 bases between them. The CDR3 DNA is TGTGCCAGCAGCCAGGCGGGGGAAGAGACTGAAGCTTTCTTT. Its translation: CASSQAGEETEAFF.

This clonotype was counted at least ten times. This may be a read error: a much more frequent sequence differs by one nucleotide. This rearrangement joins TRBV27 to TRBJ1-5; D remains ambiguous. Germline CDR1 reads MNHEY; CDR2 reads SMNVEV (reference sequence). The CDR3 sequence is 13 residues long. The germline V and J ends were trimmed by 4 bases and 3 bases, with 7 bases remaining between them. The CDR3 nucleotides read TGTGCCAGCAGTTCCTGGGACAATCAGCCCCAGCATTTT. Its protein is CASSSWDNQPQHF.

J is TRBJ2-5 and V is TRBV6-4; tentative D call: TRBD2 (7 bases). Germline CDR1 MRHNA, CDR2 SNTAGT. The CDR3 length is 19 residues. The V gene lost 2 bases and the J gene lost 2 bases, with 24 bases spanning the gap. CDR3 DNA: TGTGCCAGCAGTGACCTCCCCCTCCGGGGGGCCGGACAACAAGAGACCCAGTACTTC. Its translation is CASSDLPLRGAGQQETQYF.

The table lists this clonotype with many counts. V usage is TRBV20-1 and J usage is TRBJ2-5, with D unclear. Looked up from germline, CDR1 is DFQATT and CDR2 is SNEGSKA (reference sequence). This CDR3 comprises 13 residues. V dropped 2 bases and J dropped 5 bases, with 12 bases sitting between them. The CDR3 spells CSARKSGWETQYF. CDR3 DNA: TGCAGTGCTAGAAAGTCGGGCTGGGAGACCCAGTACTTC.